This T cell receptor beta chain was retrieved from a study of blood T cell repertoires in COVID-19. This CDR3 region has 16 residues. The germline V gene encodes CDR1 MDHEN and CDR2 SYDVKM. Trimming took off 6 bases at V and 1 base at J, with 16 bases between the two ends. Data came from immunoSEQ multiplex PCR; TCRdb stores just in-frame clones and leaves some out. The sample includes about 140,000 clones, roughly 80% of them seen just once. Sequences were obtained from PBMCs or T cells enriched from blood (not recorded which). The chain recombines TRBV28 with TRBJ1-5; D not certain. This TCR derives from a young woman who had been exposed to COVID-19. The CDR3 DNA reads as TGTGCCAGCAGAGCCTCGAGGCCTGGGAGCAATCAGCCCCAGCATTTT. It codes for CASRASRPGSNQPQHF. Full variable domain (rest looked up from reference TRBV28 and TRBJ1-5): DVKVTQSSRYLVKRTGEKVFLECVQDMDHENMFWYRQDPGLGLRLIYFSYDVKMKEKGDIPEGYSVSREKKERFSLILESASTNQTSMYLCASRASRPGSNQPQHFGDGTRLSIL.